What follows are 5 T cell receptor beta chains derived from one specimen sequenced in a study of brain metastases from non-small cell lung cancer. Libraries were prepared by immunoSEQ multiplex PCR; TCRdb keeps only in-frame clonotypes and omits some of them. The repertoire holds roughly 14,000 clones, approximately 83% seen once, with 6% to 9% in the top ten. The sample taken for sequencing was primary lung tumor tissue. These receptors originate from a donor at least 40 years old with non-small cell lung cancer.

The rearrangement joins TRBV3-1 (or the pseudogene TRBV3-2) to TRBJ2-3; D is perhaps TRBD1 (6 bases). Trimming removed 4 bases from V and 3 bases from J, with 17 bases in between. Germline V gene lookup returns CDR1 LGHDT and CDR2 YNNKEL (reference sequence). The CDR3 runs to 16 residues. DNA of the CDR3: TGTGCCAGCAGCCCGGCAGGGGTATTAGGGACAGATACGCAGTATTTT. This translates into CASSPAGVLGTDTQYF.

V is TRBV6-5 and J is TRBJ1-1; D is possibly TRBD1 (5 bases). The CDR3 contains 15 residues. In germline, CDR1 is MNHEY, CDR2 SVGAGI. V lost 5 bases and J lost 3, with 16 bases in between. The CDR3 DNA is TGTGCCAGCAGTCCCCTCGGCGGGGGGGACACTGAAGCTTTCTTT. This codes for CASSPLGGGDTEAFF.

This chain links TRBV3-1 (or the pseudogene TRBV3-2) with TRBJ1-2; 8 bases line up with TRBD1. In germline, CDR1 is LGHDT, CDR2 YNNKEL (reference sequence). V lost 1 base and J lost 0; bases outside the gene matches: 7. This CDR3 spans 17 amino acids. This CDR3 is CASSQGLGTGSNYGYTF. The CDR3 region has the DNA TGTGCCAGCAGCCAAGGACTCGGGACAGGATCTAACTATGGCTACACCTTC.

This chain links TRBV19 with TRBJ2-3; D perhaps matches TRBD1 (5 bases). Germline loops: CDR1 LNHDA, CDR2 SQIVND (reference sequence). This CDR3 is 15 amino acids long. The V end lost 3 bases, the J end lost 2 bases, and 12 bases lay between the germline ends. In DNA, the CDR3 is TGTGCCAGTAGTATCGACAGCAGAGCCACAGATACGCAGTATTTT. It is translated as CASSIDSRATDTQYF.

In its sample, this clone was seen once. The chain uses TRBV5-1 and TRBJ2-1; D might be TRBD1 or TRBD2, each matching 5 bases. This CDR3 region has 15 residues. Trimming stripped 4 bases from V and 3 bases from J, with 14 bases between. Germline V gene sequence: CDR1 SGHRS, CDR2 YFSETQ. The CDR3 loop is CASSPRDPLYNEQFF. CDR3 nucleotides: TGCGCCAGCAGCCCACGGGACCCCCTCTACAATGAGCAGTTCTTC.